These 29 T cell receptor beta chains share one sample of origin, sequenced in a study of cytomegalovirus exposure and HLA in healthy donors. The study ran its PCR with 60 Vbeta and 13 Jbeta primers. Using immunoSEQ multiplex PCR, the repertoire was profiled, and TCRdb retains in-frame clones only, with some absent. The sample has about 150,000 clones, roughly 80% seen once; the top ten hold around 2%. The source material was PBMCs. The receptor source for this set is a man younger than 40 in good health and CMV-seronegative.

The V call is TRBV13, the J call TRBJ2-1, with 10 bases aligning to TRBD2. With 1 base clipped from V and 3 bases from J, the junction kept 3 bases outside the gene matches. CDR1 and CDR2 from the germline V gene are PRHDT and FYEKMQ (reference sequence). The CDR3 extends over 16 amino acids. CDR3 DNA sequence: TGTGCCAGCAGCTTAGATATAGCGGGAGGCTACAATGAGCAGTTCTTC. It specifies CASSLDIAGGYNEQFF. The whole variable domain, remainder taken from reference TRBV13 and TRBJ2-1, is AAGVIQSPRHLIKEKRETATLKCYPIPRHDTVYWYQQGPGQDPQFLISFYEKMQSDKGSIPDRFSAQQFSDYHSELNMSSLELGDSALYFCASSLDIAGGYNEQFFGPGTRLTVL.

The V call is TRBV2, the J call TRBJ2-3; 8 bases are a match to TRBD2. The V gene's germline CDR1 is SNHLY and CDR2 FYNNEI. J lost 3 bases, V lost 6 bases, and 5 bases had no gene match. The CDR3 is 14 amino acids. CDR3 residues: CASSGSGSTDTQYF. The CDR3 region has the DNA TGTGCCAGCAGCGGAAGCGGGAGTACAGATACGCAGTATTTT.

V usage is TRBV2 and J usage is TRBJ2-7, with a tentative D call TRBD1 (5 bases). Per germline, CDR1 SNHLY and CDR2 FYNNEI. The length of the CDR3 is 14 residues. The V gene lost 7 bases and the J gene lost 6 bases, with 19 bases spanning the gap. The CDR3: CASIPPQDILEQYF. CDR3 DNA sequence: TGTGCCAGCATCCCCCCCCAGGACATTCTCGAGCAGTACTTC.

The V and J genes are TRBV11-3 and TRBJ2-7; weak D call: TRBD2 (5 bases). From germline, CDR1 is SGHNT and CDR2 YENEEA. Between the trimmed V and J ends, which lost 5 bases and 4 bases, there was a span of 15 bases. The CDR3 has 14 residues. CDR3 nucleotides: TGTGCCAGCAGCCCCCGGCCGGGCGGGTACGAGCAGTACTTC. This sequence encodes CASSPRPGGYEQYF.

V is TRBV6-6 and J is TRBJ2-7; D might be TRBD1 (5 bases). The CDR3 sequence is 14 residues long. Germline V gene data show CDR1 as MNHNY and CDR2 as SVGAGI (reference sequence). V was clipped by 2 bases and J by 4 bases, with 12 bases between them. CDR3 bases: TGTGCCAGCAGTTACGGCAGGGAACATTACGAGCAGTACTTC. Amino acid sequence: CASSYGREHYEQYF.

V usage is TRBV4-1 and J usage is TRBJ2-5; 11 bases are a match to TRBD2. This CDR3 contains 15 residues. CDR1 is MGHRA and CDR2 is YSYEKL in the germline V gene. V lost 0 bases, J lost 7 bases, and 4 bases stayed unmatched. CDR3 residues: CASSQDGLAGGTQYF. The CDR3 DNA sequence: TGCGCCAGCAGCCAAGATGGGCTAGCGGGAGGGACCCAGTACTTC.

V is TRBV6-1 and J is TRBJ2-3; 14 bases are a match to TRBD2. CDR3 length equals 17 residues. In germline, CDR1 is MNHNS, CDR2 SASEGT. The J segment lost 6 bases and the V segment lost 4 bases, leaving 9 bases of the junction unmatched. CDR3 protein: CASSATGLAGVGDTQYF. The CDR3 DNA reads TGTGCCAGCAGTGCGACGGGACTAGCGGGAGTGGGGGATACGCAGTATTTT.

The V gene is TRBV13, the J gene TRBJ1-2; D perhaps matches TRBD1 (5 bases). This CDR3 region has 16 residues. Trimming took off 0 bases at V and 2 bases at J, with 13 bases between the two ends. CDR1 and CDR2 (germline): PRHDT, FYEKMQ (reference sequence). CDR3 DNA: TGTGCCAGCAGCTTAGGCAGACAGCCACTGAACTATGGCTACACCTTC. Its translation: CASSLGRQPLNYGYTF.

The chain has TRBV6-1 and TRBJ1-5; 7 bases align to TRBD1. V dropped 8 bases and J dropped 6; count of bases not matched to a gene: 19. Per the germline V gene, CDR1 is MNHNS and CDR2 is SASEGT. The CDR3 extends over 17 amino acids. CDR3 DNA sequence: TGTGCCAGCTGGGAAGTTGGGACAGCCCTTTGGAGTCAGCCCCAGCATTTT. Residues: CASWEVGTALWSQPQHF.

The J gene is TRBJ2-7, the V gene TRBV19; 9 nucleotides align to TRBD2. This CDR3 is built from 14 residues. Germline values: CDR1 LNHDA, CDR2 SQIVND (reference sequence). The J segment lost 1 base and the V segment lost 6 bases, leaving 4 bases of the junction unmatched. The CDR3 spells CASSGTSSSYEQYF. In DNA form, the CDR3 reads TGTGCCAGTAGCGGGACTAGCTCATCCTACGAGCAGTACTTC. Variable domain in full (rest from reference TRBV19 and TRBJ2-7): DGGITQSPKYLFRKEGQNVTLSCEQNLNHDAMYWYRQDPGQGLRLIYYSQIVNDFQKGDIAEGYSVSREKKESFPLTVTSAQKNPTAFYLCASSGTSSSYEQYFGPGTRLTVT.

This rearrangement joins TRBV6-4 to TRBJ2-2; 7 bases line up with TRBD2. In germline, CDR1 is MRHNA, CDR2 SNTAGT. This CDR3 contains 16 residues. The ends lost 0 bases at V and 5 bases at J; junction bases unmatched: 6. The CDR3 here is CASSDSSLAETGELFF. DNA for the CDR3: TGTGCCAGCAGTGACTCGAGTCTAGCGGAAACCGGGGAGCTGTTTTTT.

The J gene is TRBJ1-1, the V gene TRBV6-5; D is possibly TRBD1 (5 bases). From germline, CDR1 is MNHEY and CDR2 SVGAGI. V was clipped by 6 bases and J by 5 bases, with 13 bases between them. CDR3 length: 13 residues. CDR3 sequence reads: CASSSYKGTEAFF. The CDR3 region has the DNA TGTGCCAGCAGCTCCTATAAGGGGACTGAAGCTTTCTTT.

The chain is built from TRBV15 and TRBJ2-5; the match to TRBD2 covers 10 bases. Per the germline V gene, CDR1 is LNHNV and CDR2 is YYDKDF (reference sequence). The CDR3 contains 17 residues. After removal of 0 bases from V and 7 bases from J, the junction contained 11 bases not matched to a gene. CDR3 residues: CATSREVAGGTNVTQYF. Written as DNA, the CDR3 is TGTGCCACCAGCAGAGAGGTAGCGGGAGGAACGAATGTGACCCAGTACTTC.

A few counts support this clone. This CDR3 is CASTLLAVSYEQYF. The CDR3 coding sequence is TGTGCCAGCACCCTGCTAGCGGTATCCTACGAGCAGTACTTC. The V and J genes are TRBV5-5 and TRBJ2-5, with TRBD2 matching 7 bases. The J call could be wrong; TRBJ2-7 is a better fit for the DNA end. Germline V CDR1 and CDR2: SGHKS, YYEKEE (reference sequence). The CDR3 is made up of 14 amino acids.

The chain couples TRBV18 to TRBJ2-7; 10 nucleotides line up with TRBD2. The CDR3 is made up of 16 amino acids. Unmatched junction bases numbered 7, after V lost 1 base and J lost 4 bases. Germline V gene lookup returns CDR1 KGHSH and CDR2 LQKENI. The CDR3 reads CASSPLSSGSGYEQYF. DNA of the CDR3: TGTGCCAGCTCACCACTATCTAGCGGGAGTGGTTACGAGCAGTACTTC.

This clone was seen a handful of times. The genes are TRBV6-6 and TRBJ2-2, with 11 bases aligning to TRBD1. V trimming: 6 bases; J trimming: 5 bases; junction bases outside the gene matches: 5. Germline lookup yields CDR1 MNHNY and CDR2 SVGAGI (reference sequence). The CDR3 spans 15 residues. CDR3 residues: CASRAGTGGTGELFF. The CDR3 region has the DNA TGTGCCAGCAGAGCCGGGACAGGGGGTACCGGGGAGCTGTTTTTT.

There are a few counts of this clone. The rearrangement joins TRBV6-5 to TRBJ1-2, with D maybe TRBD1 (6 bases). Trimming removed 6 bases at V and 4 bases at J, with 9 bases between. Germline CDR1 reads MNHEY; CDR2 reads SVGAGI. The CDR3 extends over 12 amino acids. The CDR3 sequence is CASRGASYGYTF. The CDR3 DNA reads as TGTGCCAGCAGGGGGGCGAGCTATGGCTACACCTTC.

In this sample, this clone turned up a few times. Written as DNA, the CDR3 is TGTGCCAGCAGTGAACAGGGGGGACAAGAGACCCAGTACTTC. Residues: CASSEQGGQETQYF. The rearrangement links TRBV2 to TRBJ2-5; possible D gene TRBD1, 7 bases. This CDR3 is built from 14 residues. The V end lost 2 bases, the J end lost 2 bases, and 9 bases lay between the germline ends. In germline, CDR1 is SNHLY, CDR2 FYNNEI.

The chain recombines TRBV2 with TRBJ2-7; tentative D call: TRBD2 (6 bases). The V gene's germline CDR1 is SNHLY and CDR2 FYNNEI. Trimming shortened V by 6 bases and J by 1 base, and 13 bases separated the two germline ends. This CDR3 has 14 amino acids. This CDR3 reads CASRAGLASYEQYF. Here the CDR3 DNA reads TGTGCCAGCAGGGCGGGGCTAGCGTCCTACGAGCAGTACTTC.

This clone was detected a few times. The chain uses TRBV28 and TRBJ2-7; 14 bases agree with TRBD2. The CDR3 has 17 amino acids. V trimming: 3 bases; J trimming: 2 bases; junction bases outside the gene matches: 6. CDR1 and CDR2 (germline): MDHEN, SYDVKM. CDR3 DNA: TGTGCCAGCAGTTTGGGGACTAGCGGGAGTGAACCCTACGAGCAGTACTTC. It is translated as CASSLGTSGSEPYEQYF.

This sequence joins TRBV30 and TRBJ1-5; tentative D call: TRBD1 (6 bases). The CDR3 has 15 residues. The germline CDR1 and CDR2 sequences are GTSNPN and SVGIG (reference sequence). The V end was cut by 3 bases, the J end by 3 bases, with 15 bases between. The CDR3, as DNA: TGTGCCTGGAGGATAGGGGGGGCGACCAATCAGCCCCAGCATTTT. This translates into CAWRIGGATNQPQHF.

J is TRBJ2-7 and V is TRBV7-5; TRBD1, the D gene given by the table, was not confirmed from the DNA. TRBV7-5 is given as a pseudogene. CDR3 length: 13 amino acids. The CDR3 loop is CARSFLTTPEQYF. DNA for the CDR3: TGTGCCAGAAGCTTTCTCACAACACCTGAGCAGTACTTC.

The chain is built from TRBV1 and TRBJ2-1; TRBD2 is the table's D call, not checked against the DNA. TRBV1 constitutes a pseudogene. This CDR3 contains 17 residues. Here the CDR3 DNA reads TGCACCAGCAGCCAATACCGCGTTGGTGTTTCCTACAATGAGCAGTTCTTC. It translates to CTSSQYRVGVSYNEQFF.

The chain is built from TRBV7-2 and TRBJ2-7; 10 positions agree with TRBD2. J gave up 5 bases and V 0 bases, and 7 bases lay outside the gene matches. This CDR3 is built from 16 residues. Germline V gene sequence: CDR1 SGHTA, CDR2 FQGNSA. CDR3 protein: CASSLALSGRAHEQYF. The CDR3 DNA reads TGTGCCAGCAGCTTAGCGCTCAGCGGGAGGGCCCACGAGCAGTACTTC.

This clone was detected a few times. The V and J genes are TRBV27 and TRBJ2-3; D is unclear. The CDR3 contains 12 residues. Germline assignment: CDR1 MNHEY and CDR2 SMNVEV (reference sequence). V was shortened by 4 bases and J by 4 bases, with 6 bases between the two germline ends. Here the CDR3 reads CASSSSADTQYF. In nucleotides, the CDR3 is TGTGCCAGCAGTTCCTCCGCAGATACGCAGTATTTT.

This chain joins TRBV2 and TRBJ2-7; 8 bases match TRBD2. The CDR3 length is 15 residues. Per germline, CDR1 SNHLY and CDR2 FYNNEI. V lost 6 bases to trimming and J lost 1 base; unmatched junction nucleotides: 8. The CDR3 spells CASSGSGRGSYEQYF. The DNA for the CDR3 is TGTGCCAGCAGCGGGAGCGGGAGAGGATCCTACGAGCAGTACTTC.

The sample holds a few counts of this clone. The chain has TRBV9 and TRBJ2-1, with TRBD2 matching over 11 bases. CDR3 length equals 16 residues. Germline values: CDR1 SGDLS, CDR2 YYNGEE. The V gene end was trimmed by 5 bases and the J gene end by 7 bases; junction bases not matched to a gene: 11. The CDR3 loop reads CASSLDTASGRNEQFF. The CDR3 DNA reads TGTGCCAGCAGTTTAGACACGGCTAGCGGGAGGAATGAGCAGTTCTTC.

V gene TRBV27 combines with J gene TRBJ2-1; 8 positions match TRBD2. In germline, CDR1 is MNHEY, CDR2 SMNVEV (reference sequence). V dropped 6 bases and J dropped 0; count of bases not matched to a gene: 10. The CDR3 is made up of 17 amino acids. Here the CDR3 DNA reads TGTGCCAGCAGGCTAGCCCACAGCGGGAGCTCCTACAATGAGCAGTTCTTC. This codes for CASRLAHSGSSYNEQFF.

This rearrangement joins TRBV19 to TRBJ2-2, with 8 bases aligning to TRBD2. Germline loops: CDR1 LNHDA, CDR2 SQIVND (reference sequence). The ends lost 1 base at V and 5 bases at J; junction bases unmatched: 6. The CDR3 is 16 residues long. CDR3 coding DNA: TGTGCCAGTAGTATAGCAAGCGGGAGTGTGACCGGGGAGCTGTTTTTT. This encodes CASSIASGSVTGELFF.